This T cell receptor beta chain was sequenced in a study of shared clonotypes between healthy human individuals. Once extracted for a subset, genomic DNA was divided evenly among several immunoSEQ plates. Profiling relied on immunoSEQ multiplex PCR, and the TCRdb table lists in-frame clones only, not all of them. This table has approximately 2.3 million clones, 90% to 95% appearing once. This clonotype was obtained from a man aged 18-30 years in good health. Some clones in this sample may be carry-over from other donors' samples. The sample taken for sequencing was naive CD4+ T cells from PBMCs. Subset indicated: CD45RA+ positively selected.

The CDR3: CASSQDPPYSGTSNEQFF. The CDR3 bases are TGTGCCAGCAGCCAAGATCCGCCTTATAGCGGGACAAGCAATGAGCAGTTCTTC. The chain carries TRBV4-2 and TRBJ2-1, with 8 bases that match TRBD2. V shed 0 bases and J 6 bases; nucleotides not matched to a gene: 13. The CDR3 is 18 amino acids. Germline CDR1 and CDR2: LGHNA and YNFKEQ.